Listed below are T cell receptor beta chains from one sample, sequenced in a study of blood T cell repertoires in COVID-19. Libraries were prepared by immunoSEQ multiplex PCR; TCRdb keeps only in-frame clonotypes and omits some of them. This table holds 250,000 to 300,000 clones, approximately 88% found once. The sample consisted of PBMCs or T cells enriched from blood (not recorded which). The receptors derive from a woman in her thirties who had recovered from COVID-19. CDR3s include the opening cysteine and the closing phenylalanine or tryptophan. The D gene is left open where the match is weak. Size is omitted from some rows. Given values are once, few, many or a class for expanded clones.

TRBV19	TRBJ1-1	once	-	TGTGCCAGTAGGGGGGGGCCCACTGAAGCTTTCTTT	CASRGGPTEAFF
TRBV4-2	TRBJ1-1	-	-	TGTGCCAGCAGCCAGACCGGACAGAACACTGAAGCTTTCTTT	CASSQTGQNTEAFF
TRBV28	TRBJ1-5	-	TRBD1	TGTGCCAGCAGTTGGAGGGGGCTGGGGCAGCCCCAGCATTTT	CASSWRGLGQPQHF
TRBV27	TRBJ2-1	-	-	TGTGCCAGCAGTTTACAGGGCAATGAGCAGTTCTTC	CASSLQGNEQFF
TRBV13	TRBJ2-3	-	TRBD2	TGTGCCAGCAGCTCGGCGGGACTAGCGGGGGACGATACGCAGTATTTT	CASSSAGLAGDDTQYF
TRBV27	TRBJ1-5	-	-	TGTGCCAGCAGTTTATCGATGGGCAGGGCTGGCAATCAGCCCCAGCATTTT	CASSLSMGRAGNQPQHF
TRBV5-1	TRBJ1-2	-	-	TGCGCCAGCAGCTGGACCACAGGTGGGGCGCCAGGTGGCTACACCTTC	CASSWTTGGAPGGYTF
TRBV23-1	TRBJ1-4	-	-	TGCGCCAAGAATTCTATAGGGAGCTGGGTTGAAAAACTGTTTTTT	CAKNSIGSWVEKLFF
TRBV5-1	TRBJ2-2	-	TRBD1	TGCGCCAGCAGCTGGGCCTATCCACAGGGGGCGCACACCGGGGAGCTGTTTTTT	CASSWAYPQGAHTGELFF
TRBV19	TRBJ1-1	-	-	TGTGCCAGTAGCCTCGGTGGGAACACTGAAGCTTTCTTT	CASSLGGNTEAFF
TRBV6-1	TRBJ2-5	once	TRBD1	TGTGCCAGCAGTGAAAGGGGGCTGCGGGAGACCCAGTACTTC	CASSERGLRETQYF
TRBV30	TRBJ1-1	-	-	TGTGCCTGGACCCACAGACGAGCTTTCTTT	CAWTHRRAFF
TRBV11-2	TRBJ1-6	-	TRBD1	TGTGCCAGCAGCTTAGGTGCCGGGACAGGCCTTAATTCACCCCTCCACTTT	CASSLGAGTGLNSPLHF
TRBV6-5	TRBJ1-2	-	-	TGTGCCAGCAGTTCCCCCGGCAGGAACTATGGCTACACCTTC	CASSSPGRNYGYTF
TRBV5-1	TRBJ1-3	-	-	TGCGCCAGCAGCTTGCCCGGCACAGGTTCTGGAAACACCATATATTTT	CASSLPGTGSGNTIYF
TRBV21-1	TRBJ1-2	-	-	TGTGCCAGCAATCTTTGGACAGGGGCCGAGCCGTGCTATGGCTACACCTTC	CASNLWTGAEPCYGYTF
TRBV18	TRBJ1-3	-	TRBD1	TGTGCCAGCTCACCGGTGAAGGGGGCCTACCTAAACTCTGGAAACACCATATATTTT	CASSPVKGAYLNSGNTIYF
TRBV27	TRBJ1-6	-	-	TGTGCCAGCAGTTTACCAGGTTTGGGCTCACCCCTCCACTTT	CASSLPGLGSPLHF
TRBV29-1	TRBJ2-7	-	-	TGCAGCGGAGATGACTTTAGGGACTTTCCCTCCTACGAGCAGTACTTC	CSGDDFRDFPSYEQYF
TRBV4-1	TRBJ2-3	-	-	TGCGCCAGCAGCCAGTCATACCAGGGGGGAGATACGCAGTATTTT	CASSQSYQGGDTQYF
TRBV12-1	TRBJ1-2	-	-	TGTGCCAGCAGCTTGACCCTACAGGGCCCCAGGCGGGGCTACACCTTC	CASSLTLQGPRRGYTF
TRBV7-2	TRBJ2-7	-	TRBD2	TGTGCCAGCAGCTTAGGGTTGCGGGGGGGCTCCTACGAGCAGTACTTC	CASSLGLRGGSYEQYF
TRBV27	TRBJ2-1	-	-	TGTGCCAGCCAAAGTGGGACTCAAAAATACAATGAGCAGTTCTTC	CASQSGTQKYNEQFF
TRBV11-3	TRBJ1-1	-	TRBD1	TGTGCCAGCAGCTTAGTAGGGACAGACATCACTGAAGCTTTCTTT	CASSLVGTDITEAFF
TRBV11-3	TRBJ2-6	-	-	TGTGCCAGCAGCTCAGGGGTCGGGGCCAACGTCCTGACTTTC	CASSSGVGANVLTF
TRBV25-1	TRBJ1-1	few	-	TGTGCCAGCAGCCCTAAGGAGGGGACTACGATGAACACTGAAGCTTTCTTT	CASSPKEGTTMNTEAFF
TRBV6-2/TRBV6-3	TRBJ2-7	-	TRBD1	TGTGCCAGCAGTTACTCAACGACAGGGGACCAAACCTACGAGCAGTACTTC	CASSYSTTGDQTYEQYF
TRBV24-1	TRBJ1-1	-	TRBD1	TGTGCCACCAGTGATACAGGACAGGTAGAAGCTTTCTTT	CATSDTGQVEAFF
TRBV6-5	TRBJ1-5	-	-	TGTGCCAGCAGCTTACAGGGCAATCAGCCCCAGCATTTT	CASSLQGNQPQHF
TRBV7-9	TRBJ2-5	-	TRBD2	TGTGCCAGCAGCTTAGTAGGGACTAGCGGCGAGACCCAGTACTTC	CASSLVGTSGETQYF
TRBV20-1	TRBJ1-1	-	-	TGCAGTGCGGGGGGGGTAGGAGCTTTCTTT	CSAGGVGAFF
TRBV7-8	TRBJ2-5	-	TRBD2	TGTGCCAGCAGCTTTCGGCGGGGGGGTGGGCAAGAGACCCAGTACTTC	CASSFRRGGGQETQYF
TRBV5-1	TRBJ2-3	few	TRBD1	TGCGCCAGCAGCCGGACAGGGGGCACAGATACGCAGTATTTT	CASSRTGGTDTQYF